Below, 18 T cell receptor beta chains from the same sample are listed, as sequenced in a study of tumor and adjacent non-tumor tissue in lung cancer. The library came from three nested PCR rounds adapted from ARM-PCR protocols. TCRdb called the multiplex PCR reads again in MiXCR, with one record for every CDR3 protein. This table holds about 140,000 distinct CDR3 sequences, 60% to 70% found once. RNA was extracted from bulk tissue without any cell sorting. Sample: lung tumor tissue. Receptors originate from a man aged 55 to 70 with small cell lung cancer.

V usage is TRBV28 and J usage is TRBJ2-7; D possibly matches TRBD1 or TRBD2 (5 bases each). Trimming cost V 5 bases and J 9 bases, with 23 bases left between them. The CDR3 loop spans 15 amino acids. The germline V gene has CDR1 MDHEN and CDR2 SYDVKM. The CDR3 region is CASSAPGTASRGQYF. CDR3 DNA: TGTGCCAGCAGTGCCCCCGGGACCGCGAGTAGGGGGCAGTACTTC.

For this clonotype: The junction differs from germline at one of its ends, possibly a read error. The chain recombines TRBV11-2 with TRBJ1-2; 9 bases match TRBD1. CDR3 size: 15 residues. Germline CDR1 and CDR2: SGHAT and FQNNGV. The chain's CDR3 is CVSSPEWTGDYGYTF. The CDR3 DNA reads TGTGTCAGCAGCCCCGAATGGACAGGGGATTATGGCTACACCTTC.

This clonotype was found once. The chain couples TRBV20-1 to TRBJ2-7, with D possibly TRBD2 on 5 matching bases. The CDR3 totals 12 residues. In germline, CDR1 is DFQATT, CDR2 SNEGSKA (reference sequence). The DNA for the CDR3 is TGCAATGATACTACTAGCTCCTACGAGCAGTACGTC. Its protein is CNDTTSSYEQYV.

This clonotype appeared a few times. V usage is TRBV28 and J usage is TRBJ2-5; 9 bases are shared with TRBD2. Germline CDR1 is MDHEN and CDR2 is SYDVKM. Trimming removed 3 bases from V and 0 bases from J; junction bases left unmatched: 5. The CDR3 extends over 16 amino acids. CDR3 DNA: TGTGCCAGCAGTTTGATCGGACTAGCGAACCAAGAGACCCAGTACTTC. Protein: CASSLIGLANQETQYF.

This clonotype was detected only a few times. The chain couples TRBV5-1 to TRBJ2-3, with 8 nucleotides matching TRBD2. In germline, CDR1 is SGHRS, CDR2 YFSETQ. Trimming at V came to 0 bases and at J to 2 bases, leaving 5 bases not matched to a gene. This CDR3 is 16 amino acids long. The CDR3 region is CASSLVYGRDTDTQYF. Here the CDR3 DNA reads TGCGCCAGCAGCTTGGTTTACGGGAGGGACACAGATACGCAGTATTTT.

By share, this clonotype counts as medium-sized. V and J are TRBV20-1 and TRBJ2-1; 10 bases agree with TRBD2. The germline gives CDR1 DFQATT, CDR2 SNEGSKA (reference sequence). This CDR3 spans 14 amino acids. Trimming at V came to 6 bases and at J to 8 bases, leaving 10 bases not matched to a gene. The CDR3 DNA sequence: TGCAGTGCCTCAGGGGCTAGCGGGAGTTATGAGCAGTTCTTC. It encodes CSASGASGSYEQFF.

On this clonotype: A much larger clone differs from this one at a single base, so this may be a read error. The chain links TRBV7-9 to TRBJ2-5; D perhaps matches TRBD1 (6 bases). Per germline, CDR1 SEHNR and CDR2 FQNEAQ (reference sequence). The CDR3 totals 14 residues. V dropped 7 bases and J dropped 5 bases, with 17 bases sitting between them. CDR3 residues: CASNYSTGFETQYF. The CDR3, as DNA: TGTGCCAGCAACTACTCCACAGGGTTCGAGACCCAGTACTTC.

In regard to this clonotype: The conserved closing phenylalanine or tryptophan is absent in this CDR3, likely reflecting a read error. The chain recombines TRBV11-2 with TRBJ2-5; weak D call: TRBD2 (6 bases). The CDR3 spans 14 residues. Germline V CDR1 and CDR2: SGHAT, FQNNGV. The DNA for the CDR3 is TGTGCCAGCAGACCTCGGGGGTATCAAGAGACTCAGTACCTC. Protein: CASRPRGYQETQYL.

This clonotype came up a few times. V usage is TRBV6-5 and J usage is TRBJ2-1, with D tentatively TRBD2 (5 bases). The CDR3 loop spans 14 amino acids. The V end was cut by 0 bases, the J end by 2 bases, with 5 bases between. The germline gives CDR1 MNHEY, CDR2 SVGAGI. The CDR3 DNA follows: TGTGCCAGCAGTTACTCTAGCGCCTACAATGAGCAGTTCTTC. Its translation: CASSYSSAYNEQFF.

This chain uses TRBV4-2 with TRBJ2-5; no firm D call. V was trimmed by 1 base and J by 7 bases, leaving 16 bases between them. This CDR3 comprises 15 residues. From germline, CDR1 is LGHNA and CDR2 YNFKEQ. The DNA for the CDR3 is TGTGCCAGCAGCCAAGTTAAGGCCCAATGGGTGACCCAGTACTTC. Its protein is CASSQVKAQWVTQYF.

This clonotype showed up many times. The V call is TRBV6-2 or TRBV6-3, the J call TRBJ2-5, with D possibly TRBD2 on 6 matching bases. The CDR3 runs 18 residues. Trimming cost V 6 bases and J 0 bases, with 23 bases left between them. CDR1 is MNHEY, CDR2 SVGEGT, per germline. Written as DNA, the CDR3 is TGTGCCAGCAGACCCCAACGGGACTCAATATCGTACCAAGAGACCCAGTACTTC. Translating it yields CASRPQRDSISYQETQYF.

This clonotype was detected only a few times. One end of the junction does not line up with germline, which may come from a read error. The chain employs TRBV11-2 and TRBJ2-2, with D perhaps TRBD2 (5 bases). The germline gives CDR1 SGHAT, CDR2 FQNNGV. The CDR3 covers 13 residues. The CDR3 sequence is CASSLGVAGEQFF. In DNA form, the CDR3 reads TGTGCCAGCAGCTTAGGGGTGGCCGGGGAGCAGTTCTTT.

Notes on this clonotype: This likely comes from a read error, as the CDR3 has no conserved phenylalanine or tryptophan at its end. The chain recombines TRBV11-1 with TRBJ2-7; a weak D match, TRBD2 (5 bases). Germline CDR1 SGHAT, CDR2 FQDESV (reference sequence). This CDR3 has 14 residues. The DNA for the CDR3 is TGTGCCGGCAGCCCGACTACTCAGTCCCACGAGCAGTACCTC. Translated: CAGSPTTQSHEQYL.

Comment on this clonotype: The germline gene is not matched at one end of the junction; a read error may be the cause. The chain links TRBV5-1 to TRBJ1-1; TRBD1 might be the D (5 bases). This CDR3 is 15 amino acids long. Per germline, CDR1 SGHRS and CDR2 YFSETQ. The CDR3 here is CASSLVQEMNTEAFF. The DNA for the CDR3 is TGTGCCAGCAGCTTGGTACAGGAGATGAACACTGAAGCTTTCTTT.

Points on this clonotype: Since a much larger clone is just one base distant, this may be a read error. This chain uses TRBV20-1 with TRBJ2-7; TRBD2 agrees at 13 bases. CDR1 DFQATT and CDR2 SNEGSKA come from the germline V gene (reference sequence). This CDR3 region has 16 residues. The chain's CDR3 is CNARSPGLAGAHEQYF. Written as DNA, the CDR3 is TGCAATGCTAGATCTCCTGGACTAGCGGGAGCTCACGAGCAGTACTTC.

This sequence joins TRBV20-1 and TRBJ2-5, with 7 bases identical to TRBD2. After removal of 6 bases from V and 5 bases from J, the junction contained 6 bases not matched to a gene. This CDR3 spans 12 amino acids. CDR1 and CDR2 (germline): DFQATT, SNEGSKA (reference sequence). The CDR3 nucleotides read TGCAGTGCCTACTCTAGCGGCGAGACCCAGTACTTC. Translation: CSAYSSGETQYF.

Comments on this clonotype: One end of the junction fails to match germline, which may point to a read error. The gene calls are TRBV29-1 and TRBJ2-3, with TRBD2 matching 13 bases. The CDR3 runs to 18 residues. The germline V gene has CDR1 SQVTM and CDR2 ANQGSEA. The CDR3 coding sequence is TGCAGCATTGAGGGTACTAGCGGGAGGGGTACTAGCACAGATACGCAATATTTT. Translating it yields CSIEGTSGRGTSTDTQYF.

In this sample, this clonotype turned up a few times. The V call is TRBV14, the J call TRBJ1-1; 7 bases line up with TRBD1. Unmatched junction bases numbered 16, after V lost 4 bases and J lost 5 bases. Germline CDR1 reads SGHDN; CDR2 reads FVKESK. The CDR3 is 17 amino acids. In DNA form, the CDR3 reads TGTGCCAGCAGCCGCGATCTTCCCAGAGCAGGGGGTACTGAAGCTTTCTTT. Translation: CASSRDLPRAGGTEAFF.